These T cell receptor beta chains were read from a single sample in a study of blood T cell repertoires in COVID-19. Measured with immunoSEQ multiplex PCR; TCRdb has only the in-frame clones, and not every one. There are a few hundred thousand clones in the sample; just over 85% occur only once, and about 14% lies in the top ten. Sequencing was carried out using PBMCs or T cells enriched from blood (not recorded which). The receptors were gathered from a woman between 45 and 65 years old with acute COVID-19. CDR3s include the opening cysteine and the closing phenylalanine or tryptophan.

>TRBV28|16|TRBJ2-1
CASRSVTSGDYNEQFF
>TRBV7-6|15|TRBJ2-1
CASSSPVNSGLGQFF
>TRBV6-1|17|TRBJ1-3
CASSAPGQPDSGNTIYF
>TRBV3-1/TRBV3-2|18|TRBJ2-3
CASSQAGLAGVGTDTQYF
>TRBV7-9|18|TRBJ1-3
CASSLGPGQGARGNTIYF
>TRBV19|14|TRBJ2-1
CASTDSGKINEQFF
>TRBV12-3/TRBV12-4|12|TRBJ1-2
CASSPRNYGYTF
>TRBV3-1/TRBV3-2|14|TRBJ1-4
CASSQEGGGEKLFF
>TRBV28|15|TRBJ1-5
CASSLGHYSNQPQHF
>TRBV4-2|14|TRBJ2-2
CASSQPAGAGELFF
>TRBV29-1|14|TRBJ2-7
CSVRQGAIPNEQYF
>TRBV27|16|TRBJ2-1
CASRRLGTGAVDEQFF
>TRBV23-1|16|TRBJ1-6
CASSQSHRVDNSPLHF